This T cell receptor beta chain was sequenced in a study of control samples from healthy donors and cancer patients. The CDR3 consists of 14 residues. Germline CDR1 and CDR2: GTSNPN and SVGIG (reference sequence). V lost 0 bases and J lost 5, with 13 bases in between. The table came from immunoSEQ multiplex PCR; TCRdb's copy has only in-frame clones and leaves some out. The sample has tens of thousands of clones; around 90% are singletons. The chain uses TRBV30 and TRBJ1-2; the D is unclear. The source material was PBMCs. This TCR was recovered from a man aged 25-40 years with colorectal cancer. CDR3 residues: CAWSVRRTEYGYTF. The CDR3 DNA sequence: TGTGCCTGGAGTGTACGCAGGACGGAATATGGCTACACCTTC.